Below, one TCR beta chain is given with its context. The antigen remains unidentified. These data belong to a study of cytomegalovirus exposure and HLA in healthy donors. Study context: Of all 400 or so donors who were genotyped, around 82% belonged to the Caucasian-associated ancestry cluster.

Both 60 Vbeta primers and 13 Jbeta primers went into the PCR. As originally analysed: In a later analysis, approximately 80 million unique TCR beta chains included roughly 11 million shared by two or more donors. TCRdb's copy holds only in-frame clones and misses some; the assay was immunoSEQ multiplex PCR. The V and J calls and clone size come from that table; D and trimming were worked out from the DNA. The sample consists of 90,000 or so clones, around 78% of them appearing once. Germline V gives CDR1 SGHRS, CDR2 YFSETQ. CDR3 size: 14 residues. V gave up 4 bases and J gave up 6 bases; unmatched junction bases: 6. Findings and caveats of the study: Earlier analysis yielded a pattern in which most TCR beta V segments were productive about 90% or about 30% of the time. In a later analysis, several top co-occurrence clusters appeared linked to parvovirus B19, influenza, CMV and Epstein-Barr virus.

Material for sequencing was PBMCs. The TCR was taken from a male donor in good health and CMV-seropositive. The chain uses TRBV5-1 and TRBJ2-2, with 7 bases fitting TRBD1. The CDR3 loop is CASSPTGFPGELFF. CDR3 in DNA: TGCGCCAGCAGCCCGACAGGGTTCCCCGGGGAGCTGTTTTTT.